This TCR beta chain was identified in a study of molecular identifiers for immune sequencing clone quantification. Broader study findings: One cell's worth of spiked Jurkat TCR RNA was reportedly detectable among roughly 1 million naive cells. In naive cells, clones above 20 RNA copies held under 1% of molecules, whereas in effector cells they held over 97%.

TCRdb recomputed calls from the PCR reads with MiXCR, one row per CDR3 protein. The data hold approximately 550,000 distinct CDR3 sequences, with about a quarter observed a single time. This clonotype was counted between two and nine times. Its specificity is not known. The CDR3 has 16 amino acids. V was clipped by 1 base and J by 7 bases; unmatched bases: 8. The germline gives CDR1 SGHAT, CDR2 FQNNGV. Sorted naive CD8 T cells were those defined as CD8+CD4-CCR7+CD45RA+. The V gene is TRBV11-2, the J gene TRBJ2-1; TRBD1 matches at 9 bases. Sequencing used naive CD8+ T cells from blood, with Jurkat cell RNA spiked in. Sample subset: FACS-sorted CD8+CD4-CCR7+CD45RA+ naive T cells. The clonotype was recovered from a human donor in good health. Some libraries in this study had Jurkat cell RNA spiked in. The CDR3 bases are TGTGCCAGCAGCTTAGTCGGGACAGGGATGGGAAATGAGCAGTTCTTC. It specifies CASSLVGTGMGNEQFF.